This T cell receptor beta chain was retrieved from a study of blood T cell repertoires in COVID-19. Study at large: Specimens from acute and convalescent COVID-19 originated in the United States, Italy and Spain. The cDNA or gDNA used as material had been derived from T cells, B-cell-depleted T cells, or PBMCs.

Per the original data handling: Reference gene primer amplification yielded estimated nucleated cell counts. Clones were sequenced by immunoSEQ multiplex PCR, and TCRdb holds only the in-frame ones, with some missing. D and trimming were read from the DNA, whereas the V and J calls and clone size are those reported in that table. The sample has 200,000 to 300,000 clones; roughly 86% are singletons. V gave up 6 bases and J gave up 5 bases, with 13 bases separating them. The CDR3 contains 14 residues. Germline V gene lookup returns CDR1 MNHEY and CDR2 SVGAGI. The clonotype comes from a woman in her 70s with active or convalescent COVID-19. V is TRBV6-5 and J is TRBJ1-4; D may be TRBD1 (5 bases). Sequences were obtained from peripheral blood. CDR3 sequence (DNA): TGTGCCAGCAGGCCCAGGCAGGGAAATGAAAAACTGTTTTTT. Translated, it gives CASRPRQGNEKLFF.